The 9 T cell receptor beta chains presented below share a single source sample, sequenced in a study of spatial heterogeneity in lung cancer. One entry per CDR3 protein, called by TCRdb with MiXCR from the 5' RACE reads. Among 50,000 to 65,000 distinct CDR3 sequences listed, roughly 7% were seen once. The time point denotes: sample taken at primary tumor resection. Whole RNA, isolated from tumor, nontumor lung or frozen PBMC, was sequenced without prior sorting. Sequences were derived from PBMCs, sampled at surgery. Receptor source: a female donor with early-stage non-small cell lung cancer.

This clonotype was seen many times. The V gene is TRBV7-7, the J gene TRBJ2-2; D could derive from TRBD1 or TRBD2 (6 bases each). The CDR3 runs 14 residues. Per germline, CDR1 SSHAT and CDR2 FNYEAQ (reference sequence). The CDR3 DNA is TGTGCTAGCGGACGGGACACCAACACCGGGGAGCTGTTTTTT. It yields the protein CASGRDTNTGELFF. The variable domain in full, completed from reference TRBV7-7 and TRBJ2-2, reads GAGVSQSPRYKVTKRGQDVTLRCDPISSHATLYWYQQALGQGPEFLTYFNYEAQPDKSGLPSDRFSAERPEGSISTLTIQRTEQRDSAMYRCASGRDTNTGELFFGEGSRLTVL.

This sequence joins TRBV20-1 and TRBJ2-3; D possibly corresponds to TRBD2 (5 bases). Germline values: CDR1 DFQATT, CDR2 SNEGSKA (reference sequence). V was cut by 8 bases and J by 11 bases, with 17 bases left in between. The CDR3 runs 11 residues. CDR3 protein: CSSHHGMGQYF. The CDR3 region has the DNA TGCAGTAGTCACCACGGGATGGGGCAGTATTTT.

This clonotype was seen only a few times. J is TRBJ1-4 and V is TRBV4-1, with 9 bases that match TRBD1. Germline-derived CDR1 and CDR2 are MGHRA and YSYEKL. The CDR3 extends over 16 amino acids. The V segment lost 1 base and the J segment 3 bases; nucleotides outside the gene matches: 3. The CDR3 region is CASSQVQGAPNEKLFF. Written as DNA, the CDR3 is TGCGCCAGCAGCCAAGTACAGGGGGCACCTAATGAAAAACTGTTTTTT.

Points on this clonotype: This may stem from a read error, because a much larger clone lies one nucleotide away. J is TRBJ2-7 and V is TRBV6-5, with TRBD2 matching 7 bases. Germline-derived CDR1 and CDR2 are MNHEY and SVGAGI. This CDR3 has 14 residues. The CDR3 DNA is TGTGCCAGTGTCATGAGAGCGGGATACTACGAGCTGTACTTC. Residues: CASVMRAGYYELYF.

For the CDR3, the DNA is TGTGCCAGCAGCCCACTGGGACTCTCCGGGGAGCTGTTTTTT. Amino acids: CASSPLGLSGELFF. This chain joins TRBV7-9 and TRBJ2-2; a weak D match, TRBD2 (6 bases). V gave up 5 bases and J gave up 6 bases, with 13 bases separating them. CDR1 is SEHNR and CDR2 is FQNEAQ in the germline V gene (reference sequence). The length of the CDR3 is 14 residues.

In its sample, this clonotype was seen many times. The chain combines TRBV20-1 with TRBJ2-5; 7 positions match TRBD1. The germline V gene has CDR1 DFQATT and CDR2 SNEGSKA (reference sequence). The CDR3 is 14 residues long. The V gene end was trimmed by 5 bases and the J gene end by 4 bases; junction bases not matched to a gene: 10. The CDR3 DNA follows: TGCAGTGCTGGATCCCGACAGGGACGAGAGACCCAGTACTTC. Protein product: CSAGSRQGRETQYF.

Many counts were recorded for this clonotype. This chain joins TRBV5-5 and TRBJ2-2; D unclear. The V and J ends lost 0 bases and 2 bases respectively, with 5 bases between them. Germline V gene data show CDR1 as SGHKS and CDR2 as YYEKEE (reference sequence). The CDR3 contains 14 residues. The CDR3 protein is CASSLVLNTGELFF. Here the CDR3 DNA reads TGTGCCAGCAGCTTGGTACTTAACACCGGGGAGCTGTTTTTT.

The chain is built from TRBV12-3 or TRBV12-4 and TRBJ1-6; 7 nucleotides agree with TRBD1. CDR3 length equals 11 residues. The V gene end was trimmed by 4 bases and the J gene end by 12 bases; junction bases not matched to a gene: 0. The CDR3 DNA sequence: TGTGCCAGCAGTTCAGGGGGACCCCTCCACTTT. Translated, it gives CASSSGGPLHF.

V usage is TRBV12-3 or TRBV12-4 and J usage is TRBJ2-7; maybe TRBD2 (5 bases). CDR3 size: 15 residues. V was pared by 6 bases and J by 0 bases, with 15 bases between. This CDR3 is CASRANPGSSYEQYF. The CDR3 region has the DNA TGTGCCAGCAGGGCGAACCCGGGGAGCTCCTACGAGCAGTACTTC.